Listed here is a single TCR beta chain. Profiled with immunoSEQ multiplex PCR; TCRdb holds only in-frame clones, not every one. The sample records under 95,000 clones, 91% being singletons. This specimen comes from a study of T cell changes during pregnancy in multiple sclerosis. Germline lookup yields CDR1 MNHNY and CDR2 SVGAGI (reference sequence). CDR3 length equals 15 residues. Trimming removed 5 bases at V and 4 bases at J, with 15 bases between. This rearrangement joins TRBV6-6 to TRBJ1-3, with D hard to call. Source: peripheral blood, taken after pregnancy. The receptor comes from a female donor in good health, enrolled as a control in a pregnancy study. The CDR3: CASSPTQVLGNTIYF. CDR3 nucleotides: TGTGCCAGCAGTCCGACGCAGGTCCTGGGAAACACCATATATTTT.